A single sample gave rise to the 27 T cell receptor beta chains below, sequenced in a study of blood T cell repertoires in COVID-19. TCRdb keeps only in-frame clones here, not all; method: immunoSEQ multiplex PCR. Of approximately 94,000 clones listed, approximately 82% are singletons. What was sequenced was peripheral blood. These receptors came from a man aged 60 to 69 with acute or convalescent COVID-19.

The chain combines TRBV6-5 with TRBJ2-1; 8 bases are shared with TRBD1. The length of the CDR3 is 15 residues. V dropped 2 bases and J dropped 7; count of bases not matched to a gene: 7. CDR1 and CDR2 from the germline V gene are MNHEY and SVGAGI. CDR3 sequence (DNA): TGTGCCAGCAGTTACACCTGGACAGGGCCGAATGAGCAGTTCTTC. This sequence encodes CASSYTWTGPNEQFF.

The V call is TRBV5-1, the J call TRBJ1-6, with 10 bases matching TRBD1. V was pared by 0 bases and J by 10 bases, with 4 bases of the junction left unmatched. The CDR3 has 15 residues. Germline lookup yields CDR1 SGHRS and CDR2 YFSETQ. The CDR3 loop is CASSLGQGAGSPLHF. The CDR3 nucleotides are TGCGCCAGCAGCTTGGGACAGGGGGCTGGGTCACCCCTCCACTTT.

This clone was counted between two and nine times. The J gene is TRBJ1-2, the V gene TRBV11-2; a weak D match, TRBD1 (6 bases). This CDR3 has 15 residues. Trimming pared 4 bases from V and 8 bases from J, leaving 20 bases between. CDR1 is SGHAT, CDR2 FQNNGV, per germline. CDR3 residues: CASSSKLSAGAGYTF. The CDR3 DNA follows: TGTGCCAGCAGCTCCAAACTCTCCGCAGGGGCCGGCTACACCTTC.

The rearrangement uses TRBV18 and TRBJ2-2, with 9 bases fitting TRBD2. The V segment lost 3 bases and the J segment 0 bases; nucleotides outside the gene matches: 8. CDR3 length equals 18 residues. The germline V gene encodes CDR1 KGHSH and CDR2 LQKENI. The CDR3 loop reads CASSPRERGATNTGELFF. The CDR3 DNA sequence: TGTGCCAGCTCACCCCGAGAGCGGGGGGCCACGAACACCGGGGAGCTGTTTTTT.

The chain carries TRBV28 and TRBJ1-6, with TRBD1 matching over 10 bases. Germline-derived CDR1 and CDR2 are MDHEN and SYDVKM. The CDR3 sequence is 16 residues long. The trim removed 5 bases at V and 9 bases at J, leaving 10 bases unmatched. The CDR3 protein is CASSPIGTGEVSPLHF. The CDR3 bases are TGTGCCAGCAGTCCCATCGGGACAGGGGAAGTTTCACCCCTCCACTTT.

This rearrangement joins TRBV9 to TRBJ1-1, with D uncertain. CDR1 and CDR2 from the germline V gene are SGDLS and YYNGEE. CDR3 length: 14 amino acids. V dropped 4 bases and J dropped 3 bases, with 13 bases sitting between them. The CDR3 loop reads CASSPQVVDTEAFF. CDR3 DNA sequence: TGTGCCAGCAGCCCCCAGGTAGTTGACACTGAAGCTTTCTTT.

V usage is TRBV7-2 and J usage is TRBJ1-1, with 10 bases matching TRBD1. With 5 bases clipped from V and 7 bases from J, the junction kept 13 bases outside the gene matches. This CDR3 has 16 amino acids. Germline V gives CDR1 SGHTA, CDR2 FQGNSA. CDR3 loop: CASSPRGVWTGGEAFF. CDR3 nucleotides: TGTGCCAGCAGCCCACGTGGGGTTTGGACAGGGGGTGAAGCTTTCTTT.

J is TRBJ2-5 and V is TRBV7-2, with a tentative D call TRBD1 (5 bases). Between the trimmed V and J ends, which lost 1 base and 2 bases, there was a span of 14 bases. The CDR3 runs 16 residues. CDR1 is SGHTA, CDR2 FQGNSA, per germline. CDR3 coding DNA: TGTGCCAGCAGCTTAGTGTTATCGGCAGGGCAAGAGACCCAGTACTTC. Encoded protein: CASSLVLSAGQETQYF. Drawing the rest from reference TRBV7-2 and TRBJ2-5, the complete variable domain is GAGVSQSPSNKVTEKGKDVELRCDPISGHTALYWYRQSLGQGLEFLIYFQGNSAPDKSGLPSDRFSAERTGGSVSTLTIQRTQQEDSAVYLCASSLVLSAGQETQYFGPGTRLLVL.

V is TRBV19 and J is TRBJ1-4; TRBD1 is a possible D gene (6 bases). V was clipped by 5 bases and J by 0 bases, with 10 bases between them. Germline loops: CDR1 LNHDA, CDR2 SQIVND (reference sequence). This CDR3 is 15 amino acids long. CDR3 sequence: CASSLPGATNEKLFF. The CDR3 nucleotides read TGTGCCAGTAGTCTTCCAGGGGCAACTAATGAAAAACTGTTTTTT.

The CDR3 DNA follows: TGTGCCAGCAGCGCGAACGGACTAGCGGGGGGGCCCACAGATACGCAGTATTTT. It specifies CASSANGLAGGPTDTQYF. The V gene is TRBV9, the J gene TRBJ2-3; 15 positions agree with TRBD2. V was clipped by 3 bases and J by 2 bases; unmatched bases: 7. This CDR3 has 18 amino acids. CDR1 and CDR2 from the germline V gene are SGDLS and YYNGEE.

This chain joins TRBV27 and TRBJ1-1; 8 nucleotides agree with TRBD1. The CDR3 is 15 residues long. Germline assignment: CDR1 MNHEY and CDR2 SMNVEV (reference sequence). V shed 4 bases and J 11 bases; nucleotides not matched to a gene: 15. The CDR3 DNA is TGTGCCAGCAGTTCACCCACTGGACAGGGACCAAGGGCTTTCTTT. This translates into CASSSPTGQGPRAFF.

V is TRBV28 and J is TRBJ1-4, with TRBD1 as a possible D gene (6 bases). CDR3 length: 15 amino acids. Trimming shortened V by 9 bases and J by 3 bases, and 17 bases separated the two germline ends. Germline loops: CDR1 MDHEN, CDR2 SYDVKM. In DNA form, the CDR3 reads TGTGCCAGTCATAGCGGGGGGGCTGCTAATGAAAAACTGTTTTTT. This encodes CASHSGGAANEKLFF.

The rearrangement joins TRBV5-1 to TRBJ1-2; D gene ambiguous. V was pared by 4 bases and J by 4 bases, with 14 bases between. Germline CDR1 and CDR2: SGHRS and YFSETQ. The CDR3 contains 14 residues. The chain's CDR3 is CASSPSAAIYGYTF. CDR3 bases: TGCGCCAGCAGCCCATCGGCAGCGATCTATGGCTACACCTTC.

The chain couples TRBV28 to TRBJ1-1; unclear D gene. Germline CDR1 MDHEN, CDR2 SYDVKM. The CDR3 has 14 amino acids. Trimming took off 5 bases at V and 3 bases at J, with 13 bases between the two ends. The CDR3 is CASSPPRRHTEAFF. CDR3 coding DNA: TGTGCCAGCAGTCCTCCCCGCAGGCACACTGAAGCTTTCTTT.

This sequence joins TRBV18 and TRBJ2-7; 8 bases map to TRBD1. Germline CDR1 KGHSH, CDR2 LQKENI. The length of the CDR3 is 13 residues. V gave up 10 bases and J gave up 6 bases; unmatched junction bases: 11. CDR3 region: CATTGGTGGEQYF. As DNA, the CDR3 is TGTGCCACTACTGGCGGGACAGGTGGCGAGCAGTACTTC.

The chain couples TRBV7-9 to TRBJ2-2; D not certain. Germline V gives CDR1 SEHNR, CDR2 FQNEAQ (reference sequence). The CDR3 sequence is 13 residues long. V lost 5 bases to trimming and J lost 4 bases, with 8 bases between them. CDR3 residues: CASSADSTGELFF. The CDR3 DNA follows: TGTGCCAGCAGCGCTGATAGCACCGGGGAGCTGTTTTTT.

The chain employs TRBV14 and TRBJ1-6; 10 bases are a match to TRBD1. J gave up 3 bases and V 0 bases, and 8 bases lay outside the gene matches. The CDR3 extends over 19 amino acids. The germline gives CDR1 SGHDN, CDR2 FVKESK. The CDR3 loop is CASSQDRTGGFRYNSPLHF. CDR3 sequence (DNA): TGTGCCAGCAGCCAAGATAGGACAGGGGGGTTTCGCTATAATTCACCCCTCCACTTT.

In its sample, this clone was seen a few times. The V gene is TRBV7-2, the J gene TRBJ1-1; 7 nucleotides line up with TRBD1. Germline V gene lookup returns CDR1 SGHTA and CDR2 FQGNSA. Unmatched junction bases numbered 15, after V lost 5 bases and J lost 3 bases. The CDR3 spans 17 residues. This CDR3 reads CASSAGRVVRGDTEAFF. In nucleotides, the CDR3 is TGTGCCAGCAGCGCCGGGAGGGTTGTCAGGGGGGACACTGAAGCTTTCTTT.

The table lists this clone with a few counts. This chain joins TRBV3-1 (or the pseudogene TRBV3-2) and TRBJ2-3; a weak D match, TRBD2 (5 bases). The CDR3 covers 15 residues. Trimming took off 7 bases at V and 0 bases at J, with 14 bases between the two ends. CDR1 LGHDT and CDR2 YNNKEL come from the germline V gene (reference sequence). The chain's CDR3 is CASMGSRGSTDTQYF. DNA for the CDR3: TGTGCCAGCATGGGTAGTCGGGGTAGCACAGATACGCAGTATTTT.

V gene TRBV19 combines with J gene TRBJ2-2; 9 positions agree with TRBD2. The J segment lost 6 bases and the V segment lost 8 bases, leaving 13 bases of the junction unmatched. Germline CDR1 and CDR2: LNHDA and SQIVND (reference sequence). There are 16 residues in the CDR3. CDR3 residues: CASRQPGLAQPGELFF. The CDR3 DNA follows: TGTGCCAGTCGACAACCGGGACTAGCCCAACCCGGGGAGCTGTTTTTT.

The chain joins TRBV7-9 to TRBJ2-3; 11 nucleotides match TRBD2. The germline V gene encodes CDR1 SEHNR and CDR2 FQNEAQ (reference sequence). The CDR3 runs to 16 residues. V lost 6 bases to trimming and J lost 7 bases; unmatched junction nucleotides: 12. The CDR3 loop reads CASRPPTSGEPNTQYF. The DNA for the CDR3 is TGTGCCAGCAGGCCCCCGACTAGCGGGGAGCCTAATACGCAGTATTTT.

The chain combines TRBV29-1 with TRBJ1-2; D is perhaps TRBD1 (6 bases). The CDR3 runs 13 residues. From germline, CDR1 is SQVTM and CDR2 ANQGSEA. Between the trimmed V and J ends, which lost 4 bases and 8 bases, there was a span of 17 bases. This CDR3 reads CSVGPTGMRGYTF. The CDR3 DNA reads TGCAGCGTTGGTCCCACAGGGATGCGGGGCTACACCTTC. Based on the CDR3 plus reference TRBV29-1 and TRBJ1-2, the full variable domain is SAVISQKPSRDICQRGTSLTIQCQVDSQVTMMFWYRQQPGQSLTLIATANQGSEATYESGFVIDKFPISRPNLTFSTLTVSNMSPEDSSIYLCSVGPTGMRGYTFGSGTRLTVV.

Comments on this clone: Other DNA sequences of this sample code for an identical CDR3. The rearrangement joins TRBV18 to TRBJ1-2; TRBD1 aligns across 12 bases. The trim removed 3 bases at V and 4 bases at J, leaving 3 bases unmatched. Germline V gives CDR1 KGHSH, CDR2 LQKENI. The CDR3 has 15 amino acids. This CDR3 reads CASSPGTGGAYGYTF. Here the CDR3 DNA reads TGTGCCAGCTCACCTGGGACAGGGGGCGCCTATGGCTACACCTTC.

This rearrangement joins TRBV24-1 to TRBJ2-5, with a weak D call TRBD2 (5 bases). Looked up from germline, CDR1 is KGHDR and CDR2 is SFDVKD. CDR3 length: 14 amino acids. V dropped 3 bases and J dropped 5 bases, with 12 bases sitting between them. The CDR3 is CATSDPTRTETQYF. In nucleotides, the CDR3 is TGTGCCACCAGTGATCCTACTAGGACCGAGACCCAGTACTTC.

J is TRBJ1-6 and V is TRBV5-1; 7 bases match TRBD1. V lost 5 bases and J lost 0; bases outside the gene matches: 14. The germline gives CDR1 SGHRS, CDR2 YFSETQ. The CDR3 totals 19 residues. The CDR3 DNA follows: TGCGCCAGCAGTCGGGACAGCCTAATGAGCGGCTCCTATAATTCACCCCTCCACTTT. Translation gives CASSRDSLMSGSYNSPLHF.

The rearrangement joins TRBV29-1 to TRBJ1-1, with 9 bases identical to TRBD1. Trimming removed 5 bases from V and 4 bases from J; junction bases left unmatched: 2. This CDR3 has 12 residues. Germline CDR1 is SQVTM and CDR2 is ANQGSEA. CDR3 DNA sequence: TGCAGCGTTTACAGGGGGCTCACTGAAGCTTTCTTT. Its translation is CSVYRGLTEAFF.

With respect to this clone: One end of the junction varies from germline; a read error may be responsible. The chain uses TRBV5-6 and TRBJ1-2; 10 bases fit TRBD1. The germline CDR1 and CDR2 sequences are SGHDT and YYEEEE. This CDR3 spans 15 amino acids. The CDR3 nucleotides read TGTGCCAGCAGCTTGGGGTCGGACAGGGGGGCTGACCTCGCCTTC. Its translation is CASSLGSDRGADLAF.